This T cell receptor beta chain was profiled in a study of T cell repertoires in ileal Crohn's disease. Across the study: Postoperative therapy was given to about half: approximately 10 thiopurines, roughly 20 anti-TNF agents. Study-wide results and caveats: Compared with non-smokers, active smokers at surgery showed more clonal expansions.

A note on this clone: Its antigen is undetermined.

Clones were sequenced by immunoSEQ multiplex PCR, and TCRdb holds only the in-frame ones, with some missing. The repertoire holds approximately 27,000 clones, with 81% as singletons. Source material: ileal tissue. The sequence was collected from an adult with Crohn's disease.

This chain's CDR3 is CASSPRGLAGGLNEQFF. The CDR3 nucleotides are TGTGCCAGCAGCCCAAGAGGGCTAGCGGGGGGGCTCAATGAGCAGTTCTTC. The chain carries TRBV13 and TRBJ2-1, with TRBD2 matching over 12 bases. The CDR3 is 17 amino acids. V shed 5 bases and J 6 bases; nucleotides not matched to a gene: 11. Germline values: CDR1 PRHDT, CDR2 FYEKMQ (reference sequence).